Each of the 16 T cell receptor beta chains below was sequenced from the same sample in a study of spatial heterogeneity in lung cancer. Described time point: sample taken at primary tumor resection. Tumor, nontumor lung or frozen PBMC supplied whole RNA, sequenced without sorting. Via MiXCR, TCRdb re-called the 5' RACE reads, giving one row per CDR3 protein. Of 39,000 or so distinct CDR3 sequences listed, 6% to 8% are singletons. Material: PBMCs, obtained at surgery. These receptors all come from a male donor with early-stage non-small cell lung cancer.

This clonotype turned up a few times. The chain has TRBV7-3 and TRBJ2-2, with 11 positions matching TRBD2. Trimming removed 5 bases from V and 0 bases from J; junction bases left unmatched: 2. Germline loops: CDR1 SGHTA, CDR2 FQGTGA. The CDR3 covers 16 residues. The DNA of the CDR3 is TGTGCCAGCAGCACACTAGCGGGGGCGAACACCGGGGAGCTGTTTTTT. It encodes CASSTLAGANTGELFF.

The chain uses TRBV19 and TRBJ1-1, with TRBD1 as a possible D gene (6 bases). The CDR3 covers 15 residues. Trimming cost V 1 base and J 0 bases, with 9 bases left between them. Germline CDR1 and CDR2: LNHDA and SQIVND (reference sequence). As DNA, the CDR3 is TGTGCCAGTAGTATAGGACAGGCACTGAACACTGAAGCTTTCTTT. Translated, it gives CASSIGQALNTEAFF.

In DNA, the CDR3 is TGTGCCAGCAGCTTCTCAGGAGCTTTGGGTGAGCAGTTCTTC. This sequence encodes CASSFSGALGEQFF. The chain joins TRBV11-3 to TRBJ2-1; D gene uncertain. Between the trimmed V and J ends, which lost 3 bases and 9 bases, there was a span of 15 bases. CDR1 SGHNT and CDR2 YENEEA come from the germline V gene. CDR3 length equals 14 residues. The full variable domain, in which reference TRBV11-3 and TRBJ2-1 provide the parts outside the CDR3, is EAGVVQSPRYKIIEKKQPVAFWCNPISGHNTLYWYLQNLGQGPELLIRYENEEAVDDSQLPKDRFSAERLKGVDSTLKIQPAELGDSAVYLCASSFSGALGEQFFGPGTRLTVL.

The chain has TRBV6-1 and TRBJ1-2; D gene uncertain. This CDR3 region has 16 residues. Germline assignment: CDR1 MNHNS and CDR2 SASEGT. The V gene lost 0 bases and the J gene lost 2 bases, with 13 bases spanning the gap. In DNA, the CDR3 is TGTGCCAGCAGTGAAGCATACACTACGGAGAACTATGGCTACACCTTC. It codes for CASSEAYTTENYGYTF.

The chain combines TRBV27 with TRBJ1-6; 7 nucleotides agree with TRBD1. From germline, CDR1 is MNHEY and CDR2 SMNVEV (reference sequence). The ends lost 6 bases at V and 6 bases at J; junction bases unmatched: 8. The CDR3 spans 15 residues. As DNA, the CDR3 is TGTGCCAGCAGCCTTCGGACAGGCGGTAATTCACCCCTCCACTTT. Translating it yields CASSLRTGGNSPLHF.

This clonotype was counted many times. The genes are TRBV29-1 and TRBJ2-2; no clear D. The CDR3 is 13 amino acids. Trimming stripped 5 bases from V and 7 bases from J, with 14 bases between. Germline V CDR1 and CDR2: SQVTM, ANQGSEA. In DNA, the CDR3 is TGCAGCGTTTACATTGAGAACTACGGGGAGCTGTTTTTT. It encodes CSVYIENYGELFF.

On this clonotype itself: A much bigger clone sits one base away, suggesting this may be a read error. The chain combines TRBV7-9 with TRBJ1-2; D is possibly TRBD1 (6 bases). The V gene lost 11 bases and the J gene lost 5 bases, with 15 bases spanning the gap. Germline assignment: CDR1 SEHNR and CDR2 FQNEAQ (reference sequence). The CDR3 is 12 residues long. The CDR3 DNA sequence: TGTGCCGGCTCCACGGACAGTTATGGCTACACCTTC. It codes for CAGSTDSYGYTF.

This clonotype has a count of ten or more. The chain is built from TRBV20-1 and TRBJ1-6; D gene ambiguous. Per the germline V gene, CDR1 is DFQATT and CDR2 is SNEGSKA (reference sequence). The CDR3 covers 15 residues. The V gene lost 2 bases and the J gene lost 7 bases, with 15 bases spanning the gap. DNA of the CDR3: TGCAGTGCTAGACGACGACTAGCGGGCAATTCACCCCTCCACTTT. This gives the protein CSARRRLAGNSPLHF.

This clonotype was seen a handful of times. V is TRBV7-2 and J is TRBJ2-7, with no clear D. The CDR3 length is 10 residues. The germline CDR1 and CDR2 sequences are SGHTA and FQGNSA. The germline V and J ends were trimmed by 3 bases and 5 bases, with 2 bases remaining between them. CDR3 sequence (DNA): TGTGCCAGCAGCTTTAACGAGCAGTACTTC. Its translation: CASSFNEQYF.

There are many counts of this clonotype. V usage is TRBV7-2 and J usage is TRBJ2-5; the match to TRBD2 covers 14 bases. Unmatched junction bases numbered 3, after V lost 6 bases and J lost 3 bases. CDR1 is SGHTA and CDR2 is FQGNSA in the germline V gene. The CDR3 totals 15 residues. The CDR3 region is CASRGLAGVEETQYF. Written as DNA, the CDR3 is TGTGCCAGCAGGGGACTAGCGGGAGTAGAAGAGACCCAGTACTTC.

This clonotype showed up many times. The V and J genes are TRBV11-1 and TRBJ1-2; D ambiguous. Trimming took 5 bases from V and 2 from J, leaving 9 bases between them. This CDR3 is 13 amino acids long. Germline V gives CDR1 SGHAT, CDR2 FQDESV (reference sequence). The CDR3 DNA follows: TGTGCCAGCAGCGCATCAATCAACTATGGCTACACCTTC. It encodes CASSASINYGYTF.

This clonotype showed up many times. V is TRBV20-1 and J is TRBJ1-2, with a possible D match to TRBD1 (5 bases). The CDR3 extends over 14 amino acids. Per germline, CDR1 DFQATT and CDR2 SNEGSKA (reference sequence). V was cut by 6 bases and J by 4 bases, with 18 bases left in between. In DNA form, the CDR3 reads TGCAGTGCCACTGGGACGGAGCGTGGCTATGGCTACACCTTC. Translating gives CSATGTERGYGYTF.

The V and J genes are TRBV19 and TRBJ1-5, with 8 bases matching TRBD1. The CDR3 has 15 amino acids. V shed 5 bases, J shed 7 bases, and the junction held 10 bases outside the gene matches. Looked up from germline, CDR1 is LNHDA and CDR2 is SQIVND (reference sequence). This chain's CDR3 is CASSPSQGAWQPQHF. The CDR3 DNA reads as TGTGCCAGTAGTCCGAGCCAGGGGGCTTGGCAGCCCCAGCATTTT. The complete variable domain, with remaining parts taken from reference TRBV19 and TRBJ1-5, reads DGGITQSPKYLFRKEGQNVTLSCEQNLNHDAMYWYRQDPGQGLRLIYYSQIVNDFQKGDIAEGYSVSREKKESFPLTVTSAQKNPTAFYLCASSPSQGAWQPQHFGDGTRLSIL.

This clonotype has ten or more counts. This chain joins TRBV27 and TRBJ2-4; 13 bases map to TRBD2. The V gene's germline CDR1 is MNHEY and CDR2 SMNVEV (reference sequence). The length of the CDR3 is 17 residues. Germline trimming cut 4 bases from V and 7 bases from J; bases unmatched to any gene: 10. Here the CDR3 reads CASSSLGILAGGNIQYF. The CDR3, as DNA: TGTGCCAGCAGTTCACTGGGGATACTAGCGGGAGGGAACATTCAGTACTTC.

This clonotype was found many times. The CDR3 bases are TGTGCCAGCAGCCCCCCTCTTGGTCAGGGAATGTATGGCTACACCTTC. It is translated as CASSPPLGQGMYGYTF. The rearrangement links TRBV7-9 to TRBJ1-2; weak D call: TRBD1 (5 bases). The CDR3 extends over 16 amino acids. Germline-derived CDR1 and CDR2 are SEHNR and FQNEAQ (reference sequence). Deletions cut 5 bases from V and 5 bases from J, with 21 bases between.

This clonotype was counted many times. This chain joins TRBV7-8 and TRBJ2-6; TRBD1 might be the D (6 bases). The ends were cut back, 5 bases at V and 12 bases at J, with 17 bases in the middle. The CDR3 is made up of 14 amino acids. Germline loops: CDR1 SGHVS, CDR2 FQNEAQ. The DNA for the CDR3 is TGTGCCAGCAGCCCCGACAGGCCACCTGTCGTCCTGACTTTC. This encodes CASSPDRPPVVLTF. The variable domain in full, with the rest retrieved from reference TRBV7-8 and TRBJ2-6, is GAGVSQSPRYKVAKRGQDVALRCDPISGHVSLFWYQQALGQGPEFLTYFQNEAQLDKSGLPSDRFFAERPEGSVSTLKIQRTQQEDSAVYLCASSPDRPPVVLTFGAGSRLTVL.